There are a few counts of the clone carrying this TCR beta chain. The CDR3 loop spans 13 amino acids. CDR1 and CDR2 (germline): SGHNT, YENEEA. V lost 6 bases and J 3 bases, leaving 10 bases between the germline ends. The source of the sample is a study of blood T cell repertoires in COVID-19. Profiled with immunoSEQ multiplex PCR; TCRdb holds only in-frame clones, not every one. The sample records roughly 36,000 clones, 75% to 90% being singletons. The J gene is TRBJ2-3, the V gene TRBV11-3, with D unclear. The source is a man aged 55 to 70 with acute or convalescent COVID-19. Sequenced input: peripheral blood. CDR3 in amino acids: CASRSSGTDTQYF. CDR3 nucleotides: TGTGCCAGCAGGTCTAGTGGAACAGATACGCAGTATTTT.